These 10 T cell receptor beta chains were all obtained from the same sample, sequenced in a study of early T cells in non-severe SARS-CoV-2 infection. Via MiXCR, TCRdb re-called the 5' RACE reads, giving one row per CDR3 protein. The data contain about 58,000 distinct CDR3 sequences, about 12% of them singletons. Sequenced material: whole blood, taken at baseline. These TCRs come from an adult who was a healthcare worker with PCR-confirmed SARS-CoV-2 infection or an uninfected control (not recorded which). The donor label of this sample is uncertain.

This clonotype was recorded a few times. The V call is TRBV27, the J call TRBJ1-5; D unresolved. Looked up from germline, CDR1 is MNHEY and CDR2 is SMNVEV (reference sequence). V lost 6 bases to trimming and J lost 4 bases, with 13 bases between them. CDR3 length equals 14 residues. The DNA of the CDR3 is TGTGCCAGCAGCGAGCGGGCACCTAATCAGCCCCAGCATTTT. Residues: CASSERAPNQPQHF.

This clonotype was recorded many times. The chain couples TRBV2 to TRBJ1-1; a weak D match, TRBD1 (5 bases). Germline lookup yields CDR1 SNHLY and CDR2 FYNNEI. There are 16 residues in the CDR3. Trimming stripped 6 bases from V and 6 bases from J, with 23 bases between. The chain's CDR3 is CASSFSIWRGVAEAFF. CDR3 DNA sequence: TGTGCCAGCAGCTTCAGTATCTGGAGGGGAGTCGCTGAAGCTTTCTTT.

This clonotype was picked up many times. The chain combines TRBV2 with TRBJ1-5, with D tentatively TRBD1 (5 bases). Deletions cut 7 bases from V and 7 bases from J, with 14 bases between. This CDR3 comprises 13 residues. The germline V gene has CDR1 SNHLY and CDR2 FYNNEI. This CDR3 reads CASMTGTGQPQHF. The CDR3 region has the DNA TGTGCCAGCATGACCGGGACCGGCCAGCCCCAGCATTTT.

The chain couples TRBV9 to TRBJ2-5; the match to TRBD2 covers 9 bases. The germline V gene encodes CDR1 SGDLS and CDR2 YYNGEE. The CDR3 is 18 residues long. J gave up 0 bases and V 4 bases, and 13 bases lay outside the gene matches. The CDR3 DNA reads as TGTGCCAGCAGCCCGGGGCTAGCGGGGCTAGGAAACCAAGAGACCCAGTACTTC. It yields the protein CASSPGLAGLGNQETQYF.

For the CDR3, the DNA is TGTGCCACCAGTGACCTGGGACTAGCGGACAATGAGCAGTTCTTC. Amino acid sequence: CATSDLGLADNEQFF. The V gene is TRBV24-1, the J gene TRBJ2-1; 11 bases agree with TRBD2. V shed 4 bases, J shed 5 bases, and the junction held 3 bases outside the gene matches. Germline V gives CDR1 KGHDR, CDR2 SFDVKD. The CDR3 runs to 15 residues.

This clonotype appeared many times. The rearrangement links TRBV10-3 to TRBJ1-1; tentative D call: TRBD1 (5 bases). CDR1 is ENHRY and CDR2 is SYGVKD in the germline V gene. The CDR3 runs to 14 residues. V lost 2 bases to trimming and J lost 4 bases, with 11 bases between them. CDR3 amino acids: CAISEGGVGTEAFF. The CDR3 DNA reads as TGTGCCATCAGTGAGGGGGGAGTTGGCACTGAAGCTTTCTTT.

Written as DNA, the CDR3 is TGCGCCAGCAGCCTAGGACGCCCGGATGGCTACACCTTC. This encodes CASSLGRPDGYTF. This rearrangement joins TRBV5-1 to TRBJ1-2; D call uncertain. Looked up from germline, CDR1 is SGHRS and CDR2 is YFSETQ. V lost 4 bases and J lost 6, with 13 bases in between. The CDR3 totals 13 residues.

This clonotype appeared many times. V usage is TRBV7-3 and J usage is TRBJ2-2, with 10 bases fitting TRBD1. Trimming removed 4 bases from V and 4 bases from J; junction bases left unmatched: 6. The CDR3 spans 16 residues. The germline gives CDR1 SGHTA, CDR2 FQGTGA. The chain's CDR3 is CASSSPGQGRTGELFF. CDR3 sequence (DNA): TGTGCCAGCAGCTCACCGGGACAGGGGCGCACCGGGGAGCTGTTTTTT.

This clonotype was observed a few times. V and J are TRBV12-3 or TRBV12-4 and TRBJ2-3, with 11 bases matching TRBD2. With 2 bases clipped from V and 0 bases from J, the junction kept 7 bases outside the gene matches. The CDR3 loop spans 18 amino acids. The CDR3 sequence: CASSLLAGGPFSTDTQYF. The DNA for the CDR3 is TGTGCCAGCAGTTTATTAGCGGGGGGGCCGTTTAGCACAGATACGCAGTATTTT.

This clonotype was recorded many times. The chain recombines TRBV11-1 with TRBJ2-1; D is unresolved. The CDR3 extends over 20 amino acids. Trimming took off 4 bases at V and 0 bases at J, with 25 bases between the two ends. The germline V gene has CDR1 SGHAT and CDR2 FQDESV (reference sequence). This CDR3 is CASSSALPQPPKFSYNEQFF. The DNA of the CDR3 is TGTGCCAGCAGCTCAGCACTACCCCAACCACCTAAATTCTCCTACAATGAGCAGTTCTTC.